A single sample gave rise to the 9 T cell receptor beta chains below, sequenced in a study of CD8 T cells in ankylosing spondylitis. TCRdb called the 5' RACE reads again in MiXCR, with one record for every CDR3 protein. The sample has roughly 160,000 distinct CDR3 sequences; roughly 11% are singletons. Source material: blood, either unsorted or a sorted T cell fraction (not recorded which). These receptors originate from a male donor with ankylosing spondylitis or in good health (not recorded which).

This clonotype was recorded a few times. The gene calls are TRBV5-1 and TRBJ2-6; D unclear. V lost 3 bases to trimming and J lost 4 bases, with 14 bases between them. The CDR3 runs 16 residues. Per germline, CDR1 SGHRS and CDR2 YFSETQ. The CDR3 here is CASSWTFGSGANVLTF. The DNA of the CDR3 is TGCGCCAGCAGCTGGACGTTCGGGTCAGGGGCCAACGTCCTGACTTTC.

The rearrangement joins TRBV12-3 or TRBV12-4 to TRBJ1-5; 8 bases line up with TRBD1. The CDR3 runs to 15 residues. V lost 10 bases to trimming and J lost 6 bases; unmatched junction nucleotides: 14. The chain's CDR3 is CAIDSRGRRGQPQHF. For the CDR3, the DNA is TGTGCCATCGATTCCAGGGGGCGGAGAGGTCAGCCCCAGCATTTT.

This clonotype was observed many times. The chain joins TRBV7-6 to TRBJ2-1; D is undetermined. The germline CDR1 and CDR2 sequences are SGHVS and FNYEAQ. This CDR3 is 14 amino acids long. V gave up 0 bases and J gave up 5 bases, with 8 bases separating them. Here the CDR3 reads CASSLAELNNEQFF. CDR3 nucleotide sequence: TGTGCCAGCAGCTTAGCGGAATTGAACAATGAGCAGTTCTTC.

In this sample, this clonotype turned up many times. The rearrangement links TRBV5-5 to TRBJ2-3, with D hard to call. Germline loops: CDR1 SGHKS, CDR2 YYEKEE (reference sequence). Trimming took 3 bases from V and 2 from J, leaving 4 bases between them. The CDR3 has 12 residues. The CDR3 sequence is CASSSPTDTQYF. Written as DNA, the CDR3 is TGTGCCAGCAGCTCCCCCACAGATACGCAGTATTTT.

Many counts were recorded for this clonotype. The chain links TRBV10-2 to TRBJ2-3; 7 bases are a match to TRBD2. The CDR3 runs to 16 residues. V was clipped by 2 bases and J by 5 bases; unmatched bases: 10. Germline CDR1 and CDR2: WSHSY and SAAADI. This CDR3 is CASSEGTWREIDTQYF. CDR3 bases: TGCGCCAGCAGTGAGGGTACCTGGCGGGAGATAGATACGCAGTATTTT.

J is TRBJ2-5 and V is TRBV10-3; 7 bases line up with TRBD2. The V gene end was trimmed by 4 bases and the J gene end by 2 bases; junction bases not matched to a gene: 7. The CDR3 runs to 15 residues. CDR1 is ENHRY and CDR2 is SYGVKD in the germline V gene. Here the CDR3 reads CAISGGGGNQETQYF. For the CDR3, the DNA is TGTGCCATCAGTGGGGGGGGTGGGAATCAAGAGACCCAGTACTTC.

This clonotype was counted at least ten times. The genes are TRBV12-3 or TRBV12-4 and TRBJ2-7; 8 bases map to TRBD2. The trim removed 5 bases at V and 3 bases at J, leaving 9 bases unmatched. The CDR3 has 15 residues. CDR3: CASSLSGTRNYEQYF. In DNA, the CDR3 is TGTGCCAGCAGTCTCTCCGGGACTAGGAACTACGAGCAGTACTTC.

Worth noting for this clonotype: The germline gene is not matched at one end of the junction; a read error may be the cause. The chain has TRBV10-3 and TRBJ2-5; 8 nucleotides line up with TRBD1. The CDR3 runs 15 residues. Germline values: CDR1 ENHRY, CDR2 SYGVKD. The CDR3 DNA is TGTACCATCAGTTCAGGGGGCGAATCCCAAGAGACCCAGTACTTC. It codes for CTISSGGESQETQYF.

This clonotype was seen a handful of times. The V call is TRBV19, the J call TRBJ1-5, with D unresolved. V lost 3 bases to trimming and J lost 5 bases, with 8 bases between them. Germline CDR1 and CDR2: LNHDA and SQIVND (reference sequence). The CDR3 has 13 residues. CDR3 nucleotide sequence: TGTGCCAGTAGTATGGGCAGTTATCAGCCCCAGCATTTT. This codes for CASSMGSYQPQHF.